This TCR beta chain derives from a study of CD8 T cells in Susac syndrome. This CDR3 spans 17 amino acids. The V gene's germline CDR1 is SGHAT and CDR2 FQNNGV. Trimming removed 5 bases from V and 5 bases from J, with 21 bases in between. RNA amounts of about 0.45 to 1 ug underwent reverse transcription with random hexamers. From the immunoSEQ multiplex PCR reads, TCRdb called clonotypes with MiXCR, one entry per CDR3 protein. This sample has around 160,000 distinct CDR3 sequences, with roughly 95% found just once. The sample holds one count of this clonotype. Its specificity is unknown. Sequencing targeted TCR beta in T cells from blood (CD8+ and CD4+). Study observations and caveats: Acknowledgment was made by the study that its TCR sequencing and HLA analysis involved a relatively small number of individuals.

The sample taken for sequencing was CD4+ T cells from PBMCs. This chain connects TRBV11-2 to TRBJ2-2; D is ambiguous. The sequence came from a human donor with multiple sclerosis. CDR3 sequence: CASSPLPGLRTTGELFF. CDR3 bases: TGTGCCAGCAGCCCATTACCGGGCCTGCGAACTACCGGGGAGCTGTTTTTT.